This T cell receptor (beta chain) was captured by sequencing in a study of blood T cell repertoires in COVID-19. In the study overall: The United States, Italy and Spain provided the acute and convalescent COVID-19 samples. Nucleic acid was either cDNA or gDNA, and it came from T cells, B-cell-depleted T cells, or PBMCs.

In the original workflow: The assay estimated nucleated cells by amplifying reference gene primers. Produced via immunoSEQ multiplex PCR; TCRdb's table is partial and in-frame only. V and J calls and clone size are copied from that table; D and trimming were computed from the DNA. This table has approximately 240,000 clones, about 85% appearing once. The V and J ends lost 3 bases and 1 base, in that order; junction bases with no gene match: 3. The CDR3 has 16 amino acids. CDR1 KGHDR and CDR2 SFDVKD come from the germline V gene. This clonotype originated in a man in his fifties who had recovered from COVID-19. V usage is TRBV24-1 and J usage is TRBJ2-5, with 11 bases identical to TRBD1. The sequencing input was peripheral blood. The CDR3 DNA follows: TGTGCCACCAGTGATCCGGGACAGGGGGGCCAAGAGACCCAGTACTTC. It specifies CATSDPGQGGQETQYF.